Each of the 30 T cell receptor beta chains below was sequenced from the same sample in a study of pediatric ulcerative colitis. TCRdb keeps only in-frame clones here, not all; method: immunoSEQ multiplex PCR. The table lists roughly 37,000 clones, approximately 87% of them singletons. Sequenced: blood. These receptors were taken from a girl aged 10-17 years with moderate ulcerative colitis.

The chain employs TRBV6-5 and TRBJ1-1; D is unclear. Trimming stripped 2 bases from V and 0 bases from J, with 13 bases between. Germline loops: CDR1 MNHEY, CDR2 SVGAGI. This CDR3 is built from 16 residues. Here the CDR3 DNA reads TGTGCCAGCAGTTACGTATCGGGGAATATGAACACTGAAGCTTTCTTT. It is translated as CASSYVSGNMNTEAFF.

The chain carries TRBV27 and TRBJ1-4; D is unresolved. V was shortened by 3 bases and J by 7 bases, with 12 bases between the two germline ends. The germline V gene has CDR1 MNHEY and CDR2 SMNVEV (reference sequence). The CDR3 spans 14 residues. The CDR3 DNA is TGTGCCAGCAGTTTGGAGGCGTTTAGTGAAAAACTGTTTTTT. This encodes CASSLEAFSEKLFF. Filled out from reference TRBV27 and TRBJ1-4, the complete variable domain reads EAQVTQNPRYLITVTGKKLTVTCSQNMNHEYMSWYRQDPGLGLRQIYYSMNVEVTDKGDVPEGYKVSRKEKRNFPLILESPSPNQTSLYFCASSLEAFSEKLFFGSGTQLSVL.

The chain combines TRBV6-6 with TRBJ1-2, with unresolved D. CDR1 MNHNY and CDR2 SVGAGI come from the germline V gene (reference sequence). The ends were cut back, 7 bases at V and 4 bases at J, with 22 bases in the middle. The CDR3 loop spans 16 amino acids. CDR3 bases: TGTGCCAGCACCAACCCCCTTTTACGAGGAGCCTATGGCTACACCTTC. Its protein is CASTNPLLRGAYGYTF.

Only a few counts were recorded for this clone. The chain joins TRBV5-4 to TRBJ2-3; unclear D gene. Trimming pared 0 bases from V and 5 bases from J, leaving 4 bases between. CDR1 SGHNT and CDR2 YYREEE come from the germline V gene (reference sequence). The CDR3 has 12 amino acids. CDR3 DNA sequence: TGTGCCAGCAGCTTGGCCGGAGATACGCAGTATTTT. The encoded protein is CASSLAGDTQYF. Full variable domain (outside the CDR3, taken from reference TRBV5-4 and TRBJ2-3): ETGVTQSPTHLIKTRGQQVTLRCSSQSGHNTVSWYQQALGQGPQFIFQYYREEENGRGNFPPRFSGLQFPNYSSELNVNALELDDSALYLCASSLAGDTQYFGPGTRLTVL.

V gene TRBV29-1 combines with J gene TRBJ2-1; 10 bases align to TRBD1. The CDR3 spans 15 residues. Germline V gives CDR1 SQVTM, CDR2 ANQGSEA. Germline trimming cut 4 bases from V and 6 bases from J; bases unmatched to any gene: 9. CDR3 residues: CSVVTWTGGSNEQFF. The CDR3 DNA reads as TGCAGCGTTGTAACATGGACAGGGGGAAGCAATGAGCAGTTCTTC.

The V gene is TRBV28, the J gene TRBJ2-3, with D unclear. CDR3 length: 14 amino acids. Germline lookup yields CDR1 MDHEN and CDR2 SYDVKM. The V end lost 8 bases, the J end lost 0 bases, and 12 bases lay between the germline ends. The CDR3 DNA sequence: TGTGCCAGCTCTGACGGTGGAAGCACAGATACGCAGTATTTT. Translating gives CASSDGGSTDTQYF.

This clone has a handful of counts. The chain links TRBV7-2 to TRBJ2-7, with unresolved D. Germline lookup yields CDR1 SGHTA and CDR2 FQGNSA. The CDR3 is made up of 12 amino acids. V was cut by 3 bases and J by 6 bases, with 9 bases left in between. CDR3 coding DNA: TGTGCCAGCAGCTTCTCACGGGCCGAGCAGTACTTC. This encodes CASSFSRAEQYF. The full variable domain, in which reference TRBV7-2 and TRBJ2-7 provide the parts outside the CDR3, is GAGVSQSPSNKVTEKGKDVELRCDPISGHTALYWYRQSLGQGLEFLIYFQGNSAPDKSGLPSDRFSAERTGGSVSTLTIQRTQQEDSAVYLCASSFSRAEQYFGPGTRLTVT.

The chain is built from TRBV5-6 and TRBJ2-7; D not resolved. CDR1 and CDR2 (germline): SGHDT, YYEEEE. Trimming stripped 0 bases from V and 1 base from J, with 11 bases between. The CDR3 consists of 15 residues. Written as DNA, the CDR3 is TGTGCCAGCAGCTTGGGACGGCGAGGTTCCTACGAGCAGTACTTC. It is translated as CASSLGRRGSYEQYF.

The chain combines TRBV10-2 with TRBJ1-5; 7 nucleotides agree with TRBD1. Germline V gene lookup returns CDR1 WSHSY and CDR2 SAAADI. The CDR3 is made up of 17 amino acids. J gave up 5 bases and V 0 bases, and 10 bases lay outside the gene matches. CDR3 in DNA: TGCGCCAGCAGTGAGTCCGGGACAGATAACCCCTATCAGCCCCAGCATTTT. Its translation: CASSESGTDNPYQPQHF.

The chain recombines TRBV7-7 with TRBJ2-7, with a possible D match to TRBD1 (5 bases). The V and J ends lost 5 bases and 6 bases respectively, with 11 bases between them. The CDR3 consists of 12 residues. From germline, CDR1 is SSHAT and CDR2 FNYEAQ (reference sequence). The CDR3 loop is CASSRRVAEQYF. The CDR3 DNA reads as TGTGCCAGCAGCCGCAGGGTGGCCGAGCAGTACTTC. Full variable domain (rest looked up from reference TRBV7-7 and TRBJ2-7): GAGVSQSPRYKVTKRGQDVTLRCDPISSHATLYWYQQALGQGPEFLTYFNYEAQPDKSGLPSDRFSAERPEGSISTLTIQRTEQRDSAMYRCASSRRVAEQYFGPGTRLTVT.

The CDR3 is CASSQPAGTKGNTIYF. Written as DNA, the CDR3 is TGCGCCAGCAGCCAACCCGCGGGGACAAAAGGAAACACCATATATTTT. The chain recombines TRBV4-1 with TRBJ1-3; D is possibly TRBD1 (6 bases). V was pared by 2 bases and J by 4 bases, with 15 bases between. The CDR3 sequence is 16 residues long. The germline gives CDR1 MGHRA, CDR2 YSYEKL.

This chain joins TRBV27 and TRBJ2-3; 12 nucleotides line up with TRBD2. The CDR3 is made up of 14 amino acids. Losses at the gene ends were 7 bases for V and 4 bases for J; bases not matched to a gene: 3. Germline CDR1 MNHEY, CDR2 SMNVEV (reference sequence). The CDR3 DNA reads TGTGCCAGCACTAGCGGGGGGGTTCCAGATACGCAGTATTTT. Its translation is CASTSGGVPDTQYF.

The rearrangement links TRBV7-9 to TRBJ2-3; 13 bases are a match to TRBD2. V trimming: 4 bases; J trimming: 1 base; junction bases outside the gene matches: 5. Germline CDR1 reads SEHNR; CDR2 reads FQNEAQ (reference sequence). The CDR3 length is 17 residues. The CDR3 DNA is TGTGCCAGCAGCTCCGGGACTAGCGGGATAGGCACAGATACGCAGTATTTT. Translating gives CASSSGTSGIGTDTQYF.

V is TRBV6-1 and J is TRBJ2-7; D may be TRBD2 (6 bases). Germline V gene sequence: CDR1 MNHNS, CDR2 SASEGT. This CDR3 spans 15 amino acids. V lost 1 base to trimming and J lost 1 base, with 11 bases between them. This chain's CDR3 is CASSEETGESYEQYF. The CDR3 region has the DNA TGTGCCAGCAGTGAAGAGACGGGAGAGTCCTACGAGCAGTACTTC.

The chain carries TRBV19 and TRBJ1-4; weak D call: TRBD1 (5 bases). The CDR3 spans 15 residues. Trimming removed 5 bases from V and 8 bases from J, with 18 bases in between. Germline assignment: CDR1 LNHDA and CDR2 SQIVND (reference sequence). The chain's CDR3 is CASSLPTVRAEKLFF. CDR3 sequence (DNA): TGTGCCAGTAGTTTACCGACAGTCCGGGCCGAAAAACTGTTTTTT.

The rearrangement joins TRBV30 to TRBJ1-2, with D possibly matching TRBD1 (6 bases). The V end lost 4 bases, the J end lost 7 bases, and 22 bases lay between the germline ends. The CDR3 runs to 15 residues. Germline CDR1 reads GTSNPN; CDR2 reads SVGIG (reference sequence). The CDR3 DNA is TGTGCCTGGACCAGACTAGGGGGGCCCGATAGTGGCTACACCTTC. It specifies CAWTRLGGPDSGYTF.

The chain recombines TRBV7-9 with TRBJ1-5, with D uncertain. Germline V CDR1 and CDR2: SEHNR, FQNEAQ (reference sequence). The CDR3 length is 12 residues. V was cut by 3 bases and J by 1 base, with 1 base left in between. CDR3 residues: CASSLSNQPQHF. CDR3 nucleotides: TGTGCCAGCAGCTTGAGCAATCAGCCCCAGCATTTT.

The rearrangement joins TRBV7-2 to TRBJ2-5, with TRBD2 as a possible D gene (6 bases). CDR1 and CDR2 from the germline V gene are SGHTA and FQGNSA. The V end was cut by 3 bases, the J end by 5 bases, with 7 bases between. The CDR3 spans 12 residues. In DNA, the CDR3 is TGTGCCAGCAGCTTGGGGAGGGAGACCCAGTACTTC. Encoded protein: CASSLGRETQYF.

Regarding this clone: Other DNA sequences in the sample encode the same CDR3. The chain uses TRBV6-5 and TRBJ1-1; D remains unclear. Germline CDR1 reads MNHEY; CDR2 reads SVGAGI. The CDR3 consists of 14 residues. Trimming cost V 0 bases and J 1 base, with 6 bases left between them. The CDR3 loop reads CASSYSPGNTEAFF. The CDR3, as DNA: TGTGCCAGCAGTTACTCGCCAGGGAACACTGAAGCTTTCTTT.

This chain connects TRBV28 to TRBJ2-7; D possibly corresponds to TRBD2 (6 bases). The CDR3 is made up of 13 amino acids. The V gene lost 5 bases and the J gene lost 0 bases, with 8 bases spanning the gap. CDR1 and CDR2 (germline): MDHEN, SYDVKM. The CDR3 nucleotides are TGTGCCAGCAGTGGGGGACTCTCCTACGAGCAGTACTTC. Translated: CASSGGLSYEQYF.

The chain carries TRBV5-4 and TRBJ2-3; D gene uncertain. The germline gives CDR1 SGHNT, CDR2 YYREEE (reference sequence). CDR3 length: 14 residues. V was pared by 2 bases and J by 6 bases, with 13 bases between. CDR3: CASSFRQPPDTQYF. In DNA form, the CDR3 reads TGTGCCAGCAGCTTTCGGCAGCCCCCCGATACGCAGTATTTT.

The chain carries TRBV27 and TRBJ1-1; a possible D gene is TRBD1 (6 bases). CDR1 and CDR2 (germline): MNHEY, SMNVEV (reference sequence). The CDR3 loop spans 14 amino acids. The ends were cut back, 3 bases at V and 10 bases at J, with 18 bases in the middle. Here the CDR3 DNA reads TGTGCCAGCAGTTTGAGGCTAGGGGGGAGATCAGCTTTCTTT. It codes for CASSLRLGGRSAFF.

V gene TRBV10-3 combines with J gene TRBJ2-7; the D call may be TRBD1 or TRBD2 (5 bases each). Germline loops: CDR1 ENHRY, CDR2 SYGVKD. Trimming took 11 bases from V and 0 from J, leaving 11 bases between them. This CDR3 spans 12 amino acids. The CDR3 bases are TGTGCCGTGGGACGTAACTCCTACGAGCAGTACTTC. Translation gives CAVGRNSYEQYF.

The chain joins TRBV9 to TRBJ2-7, with D uncertain. CDR3 length: 12 amino acids. Germline CDR1 is SGDLS and CDR2 is YYNGEE. The V gene lost 3 bases and the J gene lost 2 bases, with 6 bases spanning the gap. CDR3 in DNA: TGTGCCAGCAGCGGTAGTACCTACGAGCAGTACTTC. Residues: CASSGSTYEQYF.

The chain links TRBV6-5 to TRBJ1-1; 9 bases line up with TRBD1. The CDR3 is 16 amino acids. The ends lost 0 bases at V and 4 bases at J; junction bases unmatched: 6. Germline V CDR1 and CDR2: MNHEY, SVGAGI. The CDR3 sequence is CASSYSTGTGLTEAFF. Here the CDR3 DNA reads TGTGCCAGCAGTTACTCTACCGGGACAGGGCTCACTGAAGCTTTCTTT.

The chain recombines TRBV30 with TRBJ2-1, with TRBD2 matching 7 bases. The V segment lost 4 bases and the J segment 7 bases; nucleotides outside the gene matches: 19. The CDR3 runs 17 residues. The V gene's germline CDR1 is GTSNPN and CDR2 SVGIG (reference sequence). The CDR3 DNA reads TGTGCCTGGAACAGTGTTTTGGGCGGGAGCGTCGGGAATGAGCAGTTCTTC. It encodes CAWNSVLGGSVGNEQFF.

This rearrangement joins TRBV9 to TRBJ2-3, with 12 bases lining up with TRBD2. Losses at the gene ends were 3 bases for V and 3 bases for J; bases not matched to a gene: 5. Germline loops: CDR1 SGDLS, CDR2 YYNGEE. This CDR3 contains 16 residues. In DNA, the CDR3 is TGTGCCAGCAGCGCACGAACTAGCGGGGGGACAGATACGCAGTATTTT. It yields the protein CASSARTSGGTDTQYF.

DNA for the CDR3: TGTGCCACCAGCCTCGGGACTCGACAGCCCACCAATGAGCAGTTCTTC. Protein: CATSLGTRQPTNEQFF. V and J are TRBV15 and TRBJ2-1; D may be TRBD2 (6 bases). The CDR3 loop spans 16 amino acids. Trimming took 5 bases from V and 6 from J, leaving 20 bases between them. CDR1 and CDR2 (germline): LNHNV, YYDKDF (reference sequence).

The gene calls are TRBV7-2 and TRBJ2-2, with unresolved D. Per the germline V gene, CDR1 is SGHTA and CDR2 is FQGNSA. The V and J ends lost 1 base and 7 bases respectively, with 4 bases between them. The length of the CDR3 is 12 residues. The CDR3 loop reads CASSLEHGELFF. The CDR3 DNA sequence: TGTGCCAGCAGCTTAGAGCACGGGGAGCTGTTTTTT.

The chain couples TRBV5-1 to TRBJ1-5, with D hard to call. CDR3 length: 14 residues. Germline values: CDR1 SGHRS, CDR2 YFSETQ. The V and J ends lost 1 base and 3 bases respectively, with 8 bases between them. The CDR3 spells CASSLSGDNQPQHF. CDR3 sequence (DNA): TGCGCCAGCAGCTTGTCGGGTGACAATCAGCCCCAGCATTTT.